This TCR beta chain was profiled in a study of blood T cell repertoires in COVID-19 (TCRdb year 2020). In terms of the full investigation: The collaborator samples originated in the United States, Italy and Spain and spanned the acute and convalescent phases of COVID-19. Deeply sampled blood TCRbeta repertoires from subjects exposed to, actively infected with, or recovered from COVID-19 were included in the dataset. Sample metadata almost always included a de-identified subject ID, COVID-19 status, age in years and sex. HLA class I and class II types, where available, came from metadata supplied by the sample provider rather than from assay-based typing. The prospective study material was composed of cDNA or gDNA derived from T cells, B-cell-depleted T cells, or PBMCs. The samples were drawn from the first 160 participants of the ongoing ImmuneRACE study and from 1,254 subjects provided by 6 global collaborators. The repertoires were released in a freely available public database intended as a resource for research on the immune response to SARS-CoV-2. General study outcomes and caveats: The amount of clinical and demographic metadata varied by source and participant and was provided uncurated.

Participants in the prospective study were enrolled through a virtual design, were aged about 18 to 90 years, and lived in roughly 24 United States geographic areas. In the prospective study, participants were assigned to cohorts based on the clinical history participants reported in a screening survey and a study questionnaire. ImmuneRACE Cohort 3 recovered participants were defined by two consecutive negative NP/OP PCR tests, healthcare professional clearance, or symptom resolution. In the prospective study, mobile phlebotomists collected whole blood, serum and a nasopharyngeal or oropharyngeal swab from each participant. Additional blood draws and questionnaires over a 2-month period could optionally be provided by prospective study participants. Prospective study blood samples were shipped either frozen or at room temperature before DNA extraction. To note about this clone: The specificity of this receptor is unknown. No per-base quality is available; no much larger clone lies one base away.

CDR3 length: 12 amino acids, cysteine to phenylalanine. The sequence is cut down to CDR3 DNA, 36 bases in frame from base 1. At the junction V is shortened by 3 bases and J by 8 bases, with 10 bases in between. For CDR1 and CDR2, the germline V gene lists WSHSY and SAAADI. The immunoSEQ Assay, a bias-controlled multiplex PCR, was used to amplify TCRbeta CDR3 regions from genomic DNA. Per the original workflow: Nucleated cell counts per sample were estimated from amplification of reference gene primers within the assay. To quantify the absolute abundance of each unique TCRbeta CDR3 rearrangement, sequence reads were collapsed and filtered. Productive Simpson clonality was computed per sample as the square root of Simpson's diversity index over productive rearrangements. Here the immuneACCESS table is served through TCRdb, limited to in-frame sequences with V and J called. Missing clones are a known gap in these copies; in checked studies unresolved V genes cover under half, and the rest lacks a known reason. Clonal size and the V and J genes are those of that table, whereas D and trimming came from the DNA. In this sample the table shows under 200,000 clones, roughly four fifths of which occur a single time. 9.5% to 12% of the sample belongs to the ten largest clones.

The sequence derives from a man between 45 and 60 years old who had recovered from COVID-19. The chain is assembled from TRBV10-2 and TRBJ1-2; the D gene assignment is ambiguous. Material for sequencing was PBMCs or T cells enriched from blood (not recorded which). The DNA sequence is TGCGCCAGCAGTGAACGGGAGGGAGGCTACACCTTC. This codes for CASSEREGGYTF.